This TCR beta chain was recorded in a study of blood T cells in healthy people across ages. This clonotype came up a few times. This CDR3 is 15 amino acids long. The trim removed 7 bases at V and 5 bases at J, leaving 13 bases unmatched. The V gene's germline CDR1 is MNHEY and CDR2 SVGEGT. Sample-barcoded 5' priming and a J-beta primer mix drove a second PCR of 7 to 11 cycles. TCRdb recomputed calls from the 5' RACE reads with MiXCR, one row per CDR3 protein. The sample has around 800,000 distinct CDR3 sequences, about 53% seen once. The chain has TRBV6-2 or TRBV6-3 and TRBJ2-7, with 8 nucleotides matching TRBD1. Sequencing was done on a sample of blood. This receptor was taken from a man at least 80 years old in good health. The CDR3 protein is CASTSPGQGRNEQYF. CDR3 coding DNA: TGTGCCAGCACCTCCCCCGGACAGGGCAGGAACGAGCAGTACTTC.